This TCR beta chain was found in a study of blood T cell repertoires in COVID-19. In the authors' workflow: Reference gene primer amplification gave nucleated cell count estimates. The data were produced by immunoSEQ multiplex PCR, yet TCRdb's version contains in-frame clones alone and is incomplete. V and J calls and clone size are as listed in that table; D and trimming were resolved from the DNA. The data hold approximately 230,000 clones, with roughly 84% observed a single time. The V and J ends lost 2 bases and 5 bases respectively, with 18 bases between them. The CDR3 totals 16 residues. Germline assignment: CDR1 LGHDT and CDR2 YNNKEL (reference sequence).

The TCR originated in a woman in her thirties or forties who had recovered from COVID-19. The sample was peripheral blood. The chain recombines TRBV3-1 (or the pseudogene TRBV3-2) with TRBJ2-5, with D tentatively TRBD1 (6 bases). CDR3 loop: CASSQPDVRGAETQYF. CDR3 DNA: TGTGCCAGCAGCCAACCTGATGTCAGGGGAGCGGAGACCCAGTACTTC.